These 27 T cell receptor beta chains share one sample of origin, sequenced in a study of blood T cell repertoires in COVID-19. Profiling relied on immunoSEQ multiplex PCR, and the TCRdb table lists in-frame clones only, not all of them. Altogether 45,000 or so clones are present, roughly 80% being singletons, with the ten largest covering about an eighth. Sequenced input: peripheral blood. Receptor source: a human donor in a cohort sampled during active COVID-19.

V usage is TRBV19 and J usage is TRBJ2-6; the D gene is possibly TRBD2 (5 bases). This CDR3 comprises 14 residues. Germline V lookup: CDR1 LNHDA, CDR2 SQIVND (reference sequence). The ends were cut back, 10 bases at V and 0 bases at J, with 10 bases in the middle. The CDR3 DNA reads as TGTGCCACCAATCGGGGCTCTGGGGCCAACGTCCTGACTTTC. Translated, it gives CATNRGSGANVLTF.

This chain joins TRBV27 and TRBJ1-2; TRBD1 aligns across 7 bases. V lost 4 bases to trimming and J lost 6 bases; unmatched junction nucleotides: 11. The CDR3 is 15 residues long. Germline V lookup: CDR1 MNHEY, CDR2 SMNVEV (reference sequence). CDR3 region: CASSSDRDMWDGYTF. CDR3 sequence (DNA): TGTGCCAGCAGTTCAGACAGGGATATGTGGGATGGCTACACCTTC.

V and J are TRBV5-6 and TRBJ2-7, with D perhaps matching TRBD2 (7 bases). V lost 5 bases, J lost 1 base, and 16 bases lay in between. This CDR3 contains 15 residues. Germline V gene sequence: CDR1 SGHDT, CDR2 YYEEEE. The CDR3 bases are TGTGCCAGCAGGAGGAGGGGGGGCGGGTCCTACGAGCAGTACTTC. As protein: CASRRRGGGSYEQYF.

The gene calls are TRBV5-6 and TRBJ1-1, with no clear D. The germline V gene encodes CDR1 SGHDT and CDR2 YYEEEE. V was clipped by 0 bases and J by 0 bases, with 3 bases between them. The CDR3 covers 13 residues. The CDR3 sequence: CASSLGMNTEAFF. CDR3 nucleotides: TGTGCCAGCAGCTTGGGTATGAACACTGAAGCTTTCTTT.

The CDR3 sequence: CASSQAGLGSETQYF. The DNA for the CDR3 is TGCGCCAGCAGCCAAGCGGGACTTGGGAGCGAGACCCAGTACTTC. V usage is TRBV4-1 and J usage is TRBJ2-5, with D perhaps TRBD2 (6 bases). The length of the CDR3 is 15 residues. Per the germline V gene, CDR1 is MGHRA and CDR2 is YSYEKL. Trimming removed 1 base from V and 5 bases from J, with 14 bases in between.

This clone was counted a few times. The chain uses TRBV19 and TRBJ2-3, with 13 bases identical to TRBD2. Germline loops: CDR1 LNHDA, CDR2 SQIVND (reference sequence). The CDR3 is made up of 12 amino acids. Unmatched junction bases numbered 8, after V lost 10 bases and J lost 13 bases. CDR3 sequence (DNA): TGTGCCATCCGGACTAGCGGGGGCTTAGAGTATTTT. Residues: CAIRTSGGLEYF.

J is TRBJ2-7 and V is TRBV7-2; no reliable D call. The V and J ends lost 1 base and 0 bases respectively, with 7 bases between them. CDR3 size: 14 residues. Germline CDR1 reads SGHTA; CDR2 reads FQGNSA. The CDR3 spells CASSLERVSYEQYF. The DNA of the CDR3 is TGTGCCAGCAGCTTAGAACGGGTCTCCTACGAGCAGTACTTC.

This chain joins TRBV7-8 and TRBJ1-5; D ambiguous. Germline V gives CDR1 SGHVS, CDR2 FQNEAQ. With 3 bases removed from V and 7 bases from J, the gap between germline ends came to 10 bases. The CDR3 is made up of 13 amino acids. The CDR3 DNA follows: TGTGCCAGCAGCTTGGAGGGTGACCAGCCCCAGCATTTT. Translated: CASSLEGDQPQHF. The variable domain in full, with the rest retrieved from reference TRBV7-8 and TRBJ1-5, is GAGVSQSPRYKVAKRGQDVALRCDPISGHVSLFWYQQALGQGPEFLTYFQNEAQLDKSGLPSDRFFAERPEGSVSTLKIQRTQQEDSAVYLCASSLEGDQPQHFGDGTRLSIL.

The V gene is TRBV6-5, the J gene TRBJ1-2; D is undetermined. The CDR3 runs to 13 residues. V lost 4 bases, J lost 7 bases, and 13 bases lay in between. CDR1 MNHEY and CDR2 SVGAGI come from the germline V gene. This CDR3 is CASSSIAVGGYTF. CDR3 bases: TGTGCCAGCAGTTCGATCGCGGTAGGTGGCTACACCTTC.

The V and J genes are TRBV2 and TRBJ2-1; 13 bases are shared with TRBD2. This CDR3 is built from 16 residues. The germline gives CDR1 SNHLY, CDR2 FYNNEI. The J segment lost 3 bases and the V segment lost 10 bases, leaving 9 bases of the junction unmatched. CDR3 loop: CATGYGLAGVYNEQFF. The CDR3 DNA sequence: TGTGCCACCGGTTATGGACTAGCGGGAGTCTACAATGAGCAGTTCTTC.

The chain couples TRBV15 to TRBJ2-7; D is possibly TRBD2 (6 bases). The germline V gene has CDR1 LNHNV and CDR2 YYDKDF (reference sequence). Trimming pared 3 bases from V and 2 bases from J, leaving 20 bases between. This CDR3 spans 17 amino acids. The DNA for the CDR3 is TGTGCCACCAGCAGCTTTATCGTAGCGGACCTTACCTACGAGCAGTACTTC. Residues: CATSSFIVADLTYEQYF.

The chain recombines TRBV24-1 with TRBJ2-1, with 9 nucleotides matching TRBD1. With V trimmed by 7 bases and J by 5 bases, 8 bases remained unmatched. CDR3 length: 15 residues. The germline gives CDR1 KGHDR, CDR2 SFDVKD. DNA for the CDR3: TGTGCCACCAGACCGGGACAGGGATCCCACAATGAGCAGTTCTTC. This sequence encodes CATRPGQGSHNEQFF.

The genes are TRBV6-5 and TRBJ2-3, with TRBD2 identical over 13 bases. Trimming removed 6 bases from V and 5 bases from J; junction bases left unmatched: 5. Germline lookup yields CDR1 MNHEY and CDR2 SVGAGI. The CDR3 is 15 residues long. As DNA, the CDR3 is TGTGCCAGCAGCCGGACTAGCGGGAGAGAAGATACGCAGTATTTT. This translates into CASSRTSGREDTQYF.

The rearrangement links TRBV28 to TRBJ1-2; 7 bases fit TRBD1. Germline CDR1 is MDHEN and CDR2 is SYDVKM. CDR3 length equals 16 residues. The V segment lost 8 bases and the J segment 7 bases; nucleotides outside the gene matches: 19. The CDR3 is CASVRGRGSLSGGYTF. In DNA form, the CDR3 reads TGTGCCAGCGTGAGGGGGCGAGGGTCACTATCGGGTGGCTACACCTTC.

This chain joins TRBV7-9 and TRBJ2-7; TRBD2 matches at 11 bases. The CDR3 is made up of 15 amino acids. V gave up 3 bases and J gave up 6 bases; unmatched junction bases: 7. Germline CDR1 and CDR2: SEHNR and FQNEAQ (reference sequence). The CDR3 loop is CASSFSGRASGEQYF. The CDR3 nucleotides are TGTGCCAGCAGCTTTAGCGGGAGGGCGTCGGGCGAGCAGTACTTC.

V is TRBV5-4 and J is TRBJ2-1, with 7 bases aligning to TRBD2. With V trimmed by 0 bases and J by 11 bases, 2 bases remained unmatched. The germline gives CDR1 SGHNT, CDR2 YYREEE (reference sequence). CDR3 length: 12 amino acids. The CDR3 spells CASSLASGQQFF. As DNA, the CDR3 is TGTGCCAGCAGCTTGGCTAGCGGACAGCAGTTCTTC. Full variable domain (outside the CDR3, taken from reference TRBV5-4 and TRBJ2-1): ETGVTQSPTHLIKTRGQQVTLRCSSQSGHNTVSWYQQALGQGPQFIFQYYREEENGRGNFPPRFSGLQFPNYSSELNVNALELDDSALYLCASSLASGQQFFGPGTRLTVL.

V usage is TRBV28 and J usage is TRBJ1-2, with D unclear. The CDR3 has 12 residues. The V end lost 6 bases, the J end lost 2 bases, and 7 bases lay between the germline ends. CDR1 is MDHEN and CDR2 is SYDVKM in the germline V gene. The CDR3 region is CASRVANYGYTF. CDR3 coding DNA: TGTGCCAGCAGGGTAGCGAACTATGGCTACACCTTC.

CDR3 residues: CASSLLRESVYEQYF. The CDR3 bases are TGTGCCAGCAGCCTCCTCAGGGAATCGGTCTACGAGCAGTACTTC. J is TRBJ2-7 and V is TRBV6-5; D might be TRBD1 (5 bases). The CDR3 is made up of 15 amino acids. The V end was cut by 6 bases, the J end by 3 bases, with 18 bases between. The germline CDR1 and CDR2 sequences are MNHEY and SVGAGI.

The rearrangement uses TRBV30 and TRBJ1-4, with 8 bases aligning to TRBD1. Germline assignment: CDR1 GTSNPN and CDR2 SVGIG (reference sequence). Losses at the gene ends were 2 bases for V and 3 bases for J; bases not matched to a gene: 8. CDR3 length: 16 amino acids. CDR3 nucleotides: TGTGCCTGGAGTCCAGGACAGGGAATAGCTAATGAAAAACTGTTTTTT. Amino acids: CAWSPGQGIANEKLFF. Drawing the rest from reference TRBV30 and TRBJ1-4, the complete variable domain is SQTIHQWPATLVQPVGSPLSLECTVEGTSNPNLYWYRQAAGRGLQLLFYSVGIGQISSEVPQNLSASRPQDRQFILSSKKLLLSDSGFYLCAWSPGQGIANEKLFFGSGTQLSVL.

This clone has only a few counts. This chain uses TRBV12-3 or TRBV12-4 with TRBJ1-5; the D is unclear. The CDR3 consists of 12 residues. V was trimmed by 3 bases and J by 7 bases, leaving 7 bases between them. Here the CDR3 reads CASSLLAQPQHF. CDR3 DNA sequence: TGTGCCAGCAGTTTGCTAGCCCAGCCCCAGCATTTT.

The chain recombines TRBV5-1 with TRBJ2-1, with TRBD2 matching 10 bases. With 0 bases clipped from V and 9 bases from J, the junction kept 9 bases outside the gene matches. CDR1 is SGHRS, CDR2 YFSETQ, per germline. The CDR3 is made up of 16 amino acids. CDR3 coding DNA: TGCGCCAGCAGCTTGGGGGGGACTAGCGCCCTTTCTGAGCAGTTCTTC. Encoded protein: CASSLGGTSALSEQFF.

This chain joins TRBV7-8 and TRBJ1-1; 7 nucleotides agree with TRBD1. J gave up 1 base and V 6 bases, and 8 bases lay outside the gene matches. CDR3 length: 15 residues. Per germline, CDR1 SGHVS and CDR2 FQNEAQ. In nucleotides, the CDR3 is TGTGCCAGCAGTCCTGACAGGGCCCAGAACACTGAAGCTTTCTTT. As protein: CASSPDRAQNTEAFF.

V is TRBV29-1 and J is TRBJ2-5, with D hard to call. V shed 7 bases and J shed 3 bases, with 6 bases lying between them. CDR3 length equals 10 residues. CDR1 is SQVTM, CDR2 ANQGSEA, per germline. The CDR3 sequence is CSALKETQYF. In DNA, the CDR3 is TGCAGCGCCTTAAAAGAGACCCAGTACTTC.

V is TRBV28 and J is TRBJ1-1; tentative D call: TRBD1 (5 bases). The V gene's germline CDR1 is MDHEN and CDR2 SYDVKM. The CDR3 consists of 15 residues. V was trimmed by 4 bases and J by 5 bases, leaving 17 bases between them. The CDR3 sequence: CASSSTGGVRTEAFF. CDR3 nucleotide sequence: TGTGCCAGCAGTTCCACGGGGGGGGTAAGGACTGAAGCTTTCTTT.

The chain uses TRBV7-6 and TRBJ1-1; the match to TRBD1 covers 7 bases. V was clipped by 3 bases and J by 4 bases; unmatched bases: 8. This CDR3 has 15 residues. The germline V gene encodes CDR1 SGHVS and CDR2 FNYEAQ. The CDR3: CASSFRGAGGTEAFF. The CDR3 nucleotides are TGTGCCAGCAGCTTCCGTGGTGCAGGGGGCACTGAAGCTTTCTTT.

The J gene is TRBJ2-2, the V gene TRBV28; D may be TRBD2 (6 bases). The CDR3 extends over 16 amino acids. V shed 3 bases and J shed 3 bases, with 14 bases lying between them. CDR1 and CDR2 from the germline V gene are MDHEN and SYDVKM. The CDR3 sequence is CASSFEGRGYTGELFF. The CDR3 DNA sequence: TGTGCCAGCAGTTTCGAAGGACGGGGGTACACCGGGGAGCTGTTTTTT. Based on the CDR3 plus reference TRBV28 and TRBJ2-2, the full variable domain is DVKVTQSSRYLVKRTGEKVFLECVQDMDHENMFWYRQDPGLGLRLIYFSYDVKMKEKGDIPEGYSVSREKKERFSLILESASTNQTSMYLCASSFEGRGYTGELFFGEGSRLTVL.

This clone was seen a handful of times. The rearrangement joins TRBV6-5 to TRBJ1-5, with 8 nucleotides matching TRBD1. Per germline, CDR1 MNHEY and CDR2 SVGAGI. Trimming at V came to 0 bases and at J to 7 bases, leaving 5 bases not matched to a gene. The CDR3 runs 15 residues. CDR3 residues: CASSYSGDRRQPQHF. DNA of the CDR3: TGTGCCAGCAGTTACTCAGGGGACAGGCGGCAGCCCCAGCATTTT.